A selection of T cell receptor beta chains follows, all from one sample in a study of T cells after yellow fever vaccination. From the 5' RACE reads, TCRdb called clonotypes with MiXCR, one entry per CDR3 protein. This sample yields around 200,000 distinct CDR3 sequences, of which approximately 10% are seen a single time; approximately 34% belongs to the top ten. This sample comprised CD8+ T cells sorted from PBMCs, obtained 15 days after the yellow fever booster vaccination. These receptors all come from a man younger than 35 who received the YFV17D yellow fever vaccine. Both conserved end residues are part of each CDR3. The order of the fields is clone size, J gene, CDR3 length, V gene, D gene, CDR3 protein, CDR3 DNA. A D gene is named only where the DNA matches it firmly. Not every row has a clone size; where given, it reads once, few, many or a size class.

abundance: many; j_gene: TRBJ2-7; len: 14; v_gene: TRBV15; d_gene: -; CDR3aa: CATSSGGSLYEQYF; CDR3nt: TGTGCCACCAGCAGCGGGGGCTCCCTCTACGAGCAGTACTTC
abundance: few; j_gene: TRBJ2-3; len: 15; v_gene: TRBV12-3/TRBV12-4; d_gene: -; CDR3aa: CASSLRGVEGDTQYF; CDR3nt: TGTGCCAGCAGCTTAAGGGGGGTTGAGGGAGATACGCAGTATTTT
abundance: -; j_gene: TRBJ2-3; len: 15; v_gene: TRBV11-3; d_gene: -; CDR3aa: CAGSKLGGRTDTQYF; CDR3nt: TGTGCCGGCAGCAAACTTGGCGGCCGCACAGATACGCAGTATTTT
abundance: few; j_gene: TRBJ2-7; len: 14; v_gene: TRBV2; d_gene: TRBD1; CDR3aa: CASVPGQGYYEQYF; CDR3nt: TGTGCCAGCGTTCCGGGACAGGGGTACTACGAGCAGTACTTC
abundance: -; j_gene: TRBJ2-5; len: 9; v_gene: TRBV6-1; d_gene: -; CDR3aa: CASRGAQYF; CDR3nt: TGTGCCAGCAGGGGGGCCCAGTACTTC
abundance: many; j_gene: TRBJ1-2; len: 16; v_gene: TRBV20-1; d_gene: -; CDR3aa: CSARDPGGSEGYGYTF; CDR3nt: TGCAGTGCTAGAGATCCGGGTGGCAGCGAGGGCTATGGCTACACCTTC
abundance: -; j_gene: TRBJ1-1; len: 14; v_gene: TRBV30; d_gene: -; CDR3aa: CACGGRGADTEAFF; CDR3nt: TGTGCCTGTGGGGGTAGGGGGGCGGATACTGAAGCTTTCTTT
abundance: -; j_gene: TRBJ1-5; len: 16; v_gene: TRBV6-5; d_gene: -; CDR3aa: CASSYGVPSGNQPQHF; CDR3nt: TGTGCCAGCAGTTACGGGGTGCCTAGTGGCAATCAGCCCCAGCATTTT
abundance: few; j_gene: TRBJ2-5; len: 15; v_gene: TRBV28; d_gene: TRBD2; CDR3aa: CASSFPRLAQETQYF; CDR3nt: TGTGCCAGCAGTTTCCCGCGACTAGCGCAGGAGACCCAGTACTTC
abundance: -; j_gene: TRBJ2-3; len: 15; v_gene: TRBV18; d_gene: TRBD2; CDR3aa: CASSPGGPSTDTQYF; CDR3nt: TGTGCCAGCTCCCCGGGGGGACCTAGCACAGATACGCAGTATTTT
abundance: many; j_gene: TRBJ2-3; len: 14; v_gene: TRBV27; d_gene: -; CDR3aa: CASSFLRGADTQYF; CDR3nt: TGTGCCAGCAGTTTTCTGCGGGGTGCAGATACGCAGTATTTT
abundance: once; j_gene: TRBJ2-3; len: 18; v_gene: TRBV23-1; d_gene: -; CDR3aa: CASSQTLLGGRNTDTQYF; CDR3nt: TGCGCCAGCAGTCAGACCCTTTTGGGGGGCCGAAACACAGATACGCAGTATTTT
abundance: few; j_gene: TRBJ1-5; len: 12; v_gene: TRBV6-5; d_gene: -; CDR3aa: CASSYSGQPQHF; CDR3nt: TGTGCCAGCAGTTACTCGGGTCAGCCCCAGCATTTT